The TCR beta chain described here comes from a study of Ad26.COV2.S vaccination and SARS-CoV-2 variants. Study outcomes and limitations: It was reported that spike-specific CD8+ and CD4+ T cell responses were substantially broad after vaccination.

Treatment indicated: 15 to 20 received Ad26.COV2.S at low or high dose, single or two shots; five or six received placebo; per-sample allocation not given. At day 63 after the first vaccine or placebo injection, samples were drawn. Some clones are missing from TCRdb's copy, which holds only in-frame ones; the method was immunoSEQ multiplex PCR. The sample has roughly 350,000 clones; 86% are singletons. About this clone: Its specificity is not known.

Germline trimming cut 5 bases from V and 6 bases from J; bases unmatched to any gene: 12. CDR1 SGHTA and CDR2 FQGNSA come from the germline V gene. The CDR3 spans 15 residues. This receptor was taken from a person aged 18-65 years who received the Ad26.COV2.S COVID-19 vaccine or a placebo. The specimen comprised peripheral blood, sampled in a trial of Ad26.COV2.S vaccine versus placebo. V usage is TRBV7-2 and J usage is TRBJ1-2, with TRBD1 matching over 7 bases. CDR3 DNA: TGTGCCAGCAGCCGGCGGGAGGGGGCGTTGGATGGCTACACCTTC. It translates to CASSRREGALDGYTF.